A selection of T cell receptor beta chains follows, all from one sample in a study of T cell clonotyping in hematopoietic cell transplantation. Some clones are missing from TCRdb's copy, which holds only in-frame ones; the method was immunoSEQ multiplex PCR. The data contain about 16,000 clones, about 61% of them seen just once; the ten biggest clones take up 12%. The sequences come from PBMCs, collected 30 days after allogeneic stem cell transplant. These receptors all come from a male patient aged 50 to 59 who had an allogeneic stem cell transplant from an unrelated donor, so T cells may come from the graft donor. Some clones in this sample may be carry-over from other donors' samples. Each CDR3 is given with its conserved first and last residue. Fields, in order: D gene, clone size, J gene, V gene, CDR3 protein, CDR3 DNA. D genes are given only for firm matches. For some rows the clone size is stated as once, few or many, or as a class when expanded; others skip it.

NA	NA	TRBJ2-7	TRBV7-2	CASSLAPAVASYEQYF	TGTGCCAGCAGCTTAGCCCCCGCGGTGGCCTCCTACGAGCAGTACTTC
NA	NA	TRBJ1-1	TRBV7-2	CASSEGHRVAEAFF	TGTGCCAGCAGCGAGGGACATAGGGTCGCTGAAGCTTTCTTT
NA	few	TRBJ1-2	TRBV19	CASSIRSYGYTF	TGTGCCAGTAGTATAAGGAGCTATGGCTACACCTTC
TRBD1	NA	TRBJ1-3	TRBV30	CAWTLDRGHVYF	TGTGCCTGGACCTTGGACAGGGGGCATGTATATTTT
TRBD1	NA	TRBJ1-4	TRBV30	CAWNPGQGYEKLFF	TGTGCCTGGAATCCGGGACAGGGGTATGAAAAACTGTTTTTT
TRBD1	NA	TRBJ1-1	TRBV30	CAWIDGQAAFF	TGTGCCTGGATAGATGGACAGGCCGCTTTCTTT
NA	NA	TRBJ1-1	TRBV6-5	CASSYSSGGITEAFF	TGTGCCAGCAGTTACTCTTCTGGGGGGATCACTGAAGCTTTCTTT
NA	NA	TRBJ2-7	TRBV25-1	CASSGTGTGPYEQYF	TGTGCCAGCAGTGGAACCGGGACTGGACCCTACGAGCAGTACTTC
NA	few	TRBJ2-3	TRBV30	CAWSVWRGTQYF	TGTGCCTGGAGCGTCTGGCGGGGTACGCAGTATTTT
TRBD1	few	TRBJ1-5	TRBV7-2	CASSARDRSFYSNQPQHF	TGTGCCAGCAGCGCCCGGGACAGGTCCTTTTATAGCAATCAGCCCCAGCATTTT
TRBD1	NA	TRBJ1-5	TRBV27	CASSLRTGYQPQHF	TGTGCCAGCAGTTTGAGGACAGGCTATCAGCCCCAGCATTTT
NA	NA	TRBJ2-1	TRBV30	CAWSPSVNEQFF	TGTGCCTGGAGCCCTTCCGTGAATGAGCAGTTCTTC
NA	NA	TRBJ2-1	TRBV6-5	CASSLRSTDTIDEQFF	TGTGCCAGCAGTTTACGTTCGACAGATACGATCGATGAGCAGTTCTTC
NA	few	TRBJ1-4	TRBV7-6	CASTPGVTTNEKLFF	TGTGCCAGCACCCCTGGGGTTACAACTAATGAAAAACTGTTTTTT
NA	NA	TRBJ2-7	TRBV14	CASSPANYEQYF	TGTGCCAGCAGCCCGGCCAACTACGAGCAGTACTTC
NA	NA	TRBJ2-7	TRBV5-6	CASSLGGPNEQYF	TGTGCCAGCAGCTTGGGGGGCCCAAACGAGCAGTACTTC
TRBD1	NA	TRBJ1-2	TRBV29-1	CSVSGTGVGGYTF	TGCAGCGTGTCCGGGACAGGGGTGGGTGGCTACACCTTC
NA	once	TRBJ1-5	TRBV30	CAWDQGLGQPQHF	TGTGCCTGGGACCAGGGTTTAGGTCAGCCCCAGCATTTT
NA	NA	TRBJ1-2	TRBV6-5	CASSSTGAARHGYTF	TGTGCCAGCAGTTCCACCGGGGCCGCCAGGCATGGCTACACCTTC
TRBD1	NA	TRBJ2-5	TRBV29-1	CSVKTGGGETQYF	TGCAGCGTCAAGACAGGGGGCGGGGAGACCCAGTACTTC
NA	few	TRBJ1-5	TRBV6-6	CASSATGQPQHF	TGTGCCAGCAGCGCAACAGGGCAGCCCCAGCATTTT
NA	NA	TRBJ2-7	TRBV5-6	CASSLKGGLYEQYF	TGTGCCAGCAGCTTGAAAGGGGGGCTCTACGAGCAGTACTTC
TRBD1	few	TRBJ1-6	TRBV6-1	CASSDDRANSPLHF	TGTGCCAGCAGTGATGACAGGGCTAATTCACCCCTCCACTTT